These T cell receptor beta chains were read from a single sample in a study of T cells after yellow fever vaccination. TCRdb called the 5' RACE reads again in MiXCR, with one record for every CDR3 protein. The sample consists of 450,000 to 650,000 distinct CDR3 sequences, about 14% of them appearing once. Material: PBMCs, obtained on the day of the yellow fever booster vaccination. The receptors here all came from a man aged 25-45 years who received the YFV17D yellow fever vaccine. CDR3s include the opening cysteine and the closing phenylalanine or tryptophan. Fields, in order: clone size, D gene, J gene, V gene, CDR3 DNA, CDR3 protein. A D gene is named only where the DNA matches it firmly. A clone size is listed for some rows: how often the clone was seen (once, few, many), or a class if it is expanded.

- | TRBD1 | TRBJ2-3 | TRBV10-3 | TGTGCCATCAGCCTGGGACAGGGGGCGCGAGATACGCAGTATTTT | CAISLGQGARDTQYF
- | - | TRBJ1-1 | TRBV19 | TGTGCCAGTAGTATAGTTCCGAGTGGCGCTGAAGCTTTCTTT | CASSIVPSGAEAFF
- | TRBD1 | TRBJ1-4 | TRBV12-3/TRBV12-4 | TGTGCCAGCAGCTATACAGGGGGGACTAATGAAAAACTGTTTTTT | CASSYTGGTNEKLFF
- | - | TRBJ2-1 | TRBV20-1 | TGCAGTGCTAGAGCTGCGACTAGTTACAATGAGCAGTTCTTC | CSARAATSYNEQFF
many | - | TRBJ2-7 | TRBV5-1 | TGCGCCAGCAGCTCGAAACCGGGTCCAGGCTACGAGCAGTACTTC | CASSSKPGPGYEQYF
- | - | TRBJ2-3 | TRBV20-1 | TGCAGTCTTTTAAGCGGAGGAGCAGATACGCAGTATTTT | CSLLSGGADTQYF
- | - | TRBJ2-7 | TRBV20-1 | TGCAGTGCTAGCCCCTGGGCCAGGGCTTACTACGAGCAGTACTTC | CSASPWARAYYEQYF
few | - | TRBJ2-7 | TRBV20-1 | TGCAGTGCTAAACCGGGAGCTTCCTACGAGCAGTACTTC | CSAKPGASYEQYF
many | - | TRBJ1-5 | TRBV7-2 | TGTGCCAGCACCTCGGGGGTTCCGCAGCCCCAGCATTTT | CASTSGVPQPQHF
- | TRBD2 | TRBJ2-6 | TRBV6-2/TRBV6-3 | TGTGCCAGCAGTTATCGCCGACTAGCGGGAGGGATCTCATCTGGGGCCAACGTCCTGACTTTC | CASSYRRLAGGISSGANVLTF
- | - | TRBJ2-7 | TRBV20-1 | TGCAGTGCGCAGATAGGCGGGTTCCAGTACGAGCAGTACTTC | CSAQIGGFQYEQYF
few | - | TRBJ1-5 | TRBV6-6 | TGTGCCAGCAGTGCCCAGTCCAATCAGCCCCAGCATTTT | CASSAQSNQPQHF
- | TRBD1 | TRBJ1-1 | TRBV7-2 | TGTGCCACCGGACAGGGAGTTAGGTACACTGAAGCTTTCTTT | CATGQGVRYTEAFF
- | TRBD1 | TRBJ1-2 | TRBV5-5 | TGTGCCAGCAGCTTGGAGGACAGGCGTAAAGCTAACTATGGCTACACCTTC | CASSLEDRRKANYGYTF
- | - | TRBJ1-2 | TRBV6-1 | TGTGCCAGCAGCCCATCGGGGGCGATGGTTAGCTACACCTTC | CASSPSGAMVSYTF
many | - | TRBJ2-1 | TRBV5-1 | TGCGCCAGCAGCTTGGCGGCAGGTTCCTACAATGAGCAGTTCTTC | CASSLAAGSYNEQFF
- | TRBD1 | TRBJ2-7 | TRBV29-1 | TGCAGCGTTGGTAGGAGGGACAGGGTCACCTACGAGCCGTACTTC | CSVGRRDRVTYEPYF
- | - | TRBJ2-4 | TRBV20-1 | TGCAGTGCTAGAGATTCGGGTAGCGGAGCCAAAAACATTCAGTACTTC | CSARDSGSGAKNIQYF
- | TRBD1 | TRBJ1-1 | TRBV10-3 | TGTGCCATCAGTTTGGGACAGGGCGTGAACACTGAAGCTTTCTTT | CAISLGQGVNTEAFF
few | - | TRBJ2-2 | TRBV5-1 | TGCGCCAGCAGCTCGGCGAGGGAGCTGTTTTTT | CASSSARELFF
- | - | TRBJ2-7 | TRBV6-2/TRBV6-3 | TGTGCCAGCAGTTACCCAGGATGGACAGCCTCCTACGAGCAGTACTTC | CASSYPGWTASYEQYF
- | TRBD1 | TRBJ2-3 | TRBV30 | TGTGCCTGGAGTAGGGGACAGGGATCGGATACGCAGTATTTT | CAWSRGQGSDTQYF
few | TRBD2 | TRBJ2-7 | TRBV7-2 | TGTGCCAGCAGCCTAGGGGTACTAGCGGGAGAGCCCTACGAGCAGTACTTC | CASSLGVLAGEPYEQYF
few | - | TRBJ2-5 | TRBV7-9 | TGTGCCAGCAGCTCCCCCCGAGGGCTAGAGACCCAGTACTTC | CASSSPRGLETQYF
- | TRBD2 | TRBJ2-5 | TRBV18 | TGTGCCACGAGGACTAGCGGGAGGGGAGAGACCCAGTACTTC | CATRTSGRGETQYF
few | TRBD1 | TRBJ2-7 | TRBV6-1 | TGTGCCAGCAGCGAAGACAGGGGTGATGAGCAGTACTTC | CASSEDRGDEQYF
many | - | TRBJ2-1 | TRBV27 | TGTGCCAGCAGTTTAGGGAGCTCCTACAATGAGCAGTTCTTC | CASSLGSSYNEQFF
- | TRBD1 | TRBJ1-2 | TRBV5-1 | TGCGCCAGCAGCAGGGAGAAGGACAGGGCGGGTGACTATGGCTACACCTTC | CASSREKDRAGDYGYTF
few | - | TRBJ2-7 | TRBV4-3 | TGCGCCAGCAGCCAAGGCAGGCAGACCTACGAGCAGTACTTC | CASSQGRQTYEQYF
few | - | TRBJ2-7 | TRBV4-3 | TGCGCCAGCAGCCAACACGGGGGTTTGATGGGCGAGCAGTACTTC | CASSQHGGLMGEQYF
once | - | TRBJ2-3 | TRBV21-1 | TGTGCCAGCAGCAATTCAAGGTCCGGGGAGAAGGGGACTGACGGAGGGGCAGATACGCTGTATTTT | CASSNSRSGEKGTDGGADTLYF
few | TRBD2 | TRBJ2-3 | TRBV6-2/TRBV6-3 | TGTGCCAGCAGGCCCGCGGGACTAGCGCATATCGGGGCCACAGATACGCAGTATTTT | CASRPAGLAHIGATDTQYF
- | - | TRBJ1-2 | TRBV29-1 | TGCAGCGTTGAGTCGATTCGAGGGGCTGGCTACACCTTC | CSVESIRGAGYTF
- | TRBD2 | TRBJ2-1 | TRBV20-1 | TGCAGTGCTGCCCTACTAGCGGGATTCCACAATGAGCAGTTCTTC | CSAALLAGFHNEQFF
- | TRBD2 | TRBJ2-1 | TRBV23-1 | TGCGCCAGCAGTCAATCCCCGGGGCGGGGGTTCGATGAGCAGTTCTTC | CASSQSPGRGFDEQFF